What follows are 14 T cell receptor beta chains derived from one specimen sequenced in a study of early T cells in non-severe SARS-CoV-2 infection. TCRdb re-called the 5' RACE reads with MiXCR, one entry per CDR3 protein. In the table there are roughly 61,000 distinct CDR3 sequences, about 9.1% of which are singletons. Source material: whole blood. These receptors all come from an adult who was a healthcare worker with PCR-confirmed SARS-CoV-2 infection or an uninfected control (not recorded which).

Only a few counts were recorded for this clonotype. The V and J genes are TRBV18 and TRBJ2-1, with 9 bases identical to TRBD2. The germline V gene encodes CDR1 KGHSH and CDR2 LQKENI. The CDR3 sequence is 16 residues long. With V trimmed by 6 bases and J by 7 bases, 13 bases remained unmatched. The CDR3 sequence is CASSENIAGVMNEQFF. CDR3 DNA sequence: TGTGCCAGCTCCGAAAATATAGCGGGAGTAATGAATGAGCAGTTCTTC.

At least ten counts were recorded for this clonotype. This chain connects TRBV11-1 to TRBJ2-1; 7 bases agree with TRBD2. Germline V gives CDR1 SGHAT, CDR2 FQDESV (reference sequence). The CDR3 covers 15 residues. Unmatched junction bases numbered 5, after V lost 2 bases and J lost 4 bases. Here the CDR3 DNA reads TGTGCCAGCAGCTTAAGCGGGGACCAATACAATGAGCAGTTCTTC. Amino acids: CASSLSGDQYNEQFF.

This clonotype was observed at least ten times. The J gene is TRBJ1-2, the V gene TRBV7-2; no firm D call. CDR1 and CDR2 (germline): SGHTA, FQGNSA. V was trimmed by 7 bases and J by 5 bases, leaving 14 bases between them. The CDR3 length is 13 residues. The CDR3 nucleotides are TGTGCCAGCACCGCTGCTACGAGATATGGCTACACCTTC. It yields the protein CASTAATRYGYTF.

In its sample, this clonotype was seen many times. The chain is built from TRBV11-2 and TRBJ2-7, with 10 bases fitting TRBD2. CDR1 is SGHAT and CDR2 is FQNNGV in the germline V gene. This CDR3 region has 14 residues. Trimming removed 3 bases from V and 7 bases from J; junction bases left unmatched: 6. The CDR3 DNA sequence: TGTGCCAGCAGCTTCAGCGGGAGGGCCGGTGAGCAGTACTTC. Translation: CASSFSGRAGEQYF.

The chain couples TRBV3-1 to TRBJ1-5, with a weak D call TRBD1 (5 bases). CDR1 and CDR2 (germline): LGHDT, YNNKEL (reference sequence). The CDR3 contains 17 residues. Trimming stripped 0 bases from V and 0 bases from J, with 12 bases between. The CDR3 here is CASSQDGLTGSNQPQHF. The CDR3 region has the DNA TGTGCCAGCAGCCAAGATGGCCTCACAGGTAGCAATCAGCCCCAGCATTTT.

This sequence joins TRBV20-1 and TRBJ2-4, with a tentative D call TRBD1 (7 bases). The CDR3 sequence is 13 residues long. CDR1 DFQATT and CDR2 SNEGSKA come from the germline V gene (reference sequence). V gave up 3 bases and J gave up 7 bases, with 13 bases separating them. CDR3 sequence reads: CSASDRDLNIQYF. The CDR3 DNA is TGCAGTGCTAGCGACAGGGACTTGAACATTCAGTACTTC.

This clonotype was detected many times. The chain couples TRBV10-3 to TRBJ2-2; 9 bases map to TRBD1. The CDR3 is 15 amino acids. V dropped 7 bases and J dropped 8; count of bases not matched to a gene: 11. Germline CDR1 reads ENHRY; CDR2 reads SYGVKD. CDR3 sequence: CAITRTGDRAGELFF. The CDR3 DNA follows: TGTGCCATCACCAGGACAGGGGACAGAGCTGGGGAGCTGTTTTTT.

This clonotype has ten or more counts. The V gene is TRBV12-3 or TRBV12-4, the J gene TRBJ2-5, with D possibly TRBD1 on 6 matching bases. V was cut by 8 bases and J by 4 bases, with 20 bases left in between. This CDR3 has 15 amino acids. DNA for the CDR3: TGTGCCAGCTCCGAGGCAGGGGCCACCTTAGAGACCCAGTACTTC. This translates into CASSEAGATLETQYF.

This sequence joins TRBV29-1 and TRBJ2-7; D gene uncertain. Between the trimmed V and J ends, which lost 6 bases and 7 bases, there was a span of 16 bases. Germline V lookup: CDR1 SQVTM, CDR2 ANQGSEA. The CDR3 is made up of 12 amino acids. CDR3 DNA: TGCAGCGTCCCCGCGAAGGGTGGGGAGCAGTACTTC. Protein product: CSVPAKGGEQYF.

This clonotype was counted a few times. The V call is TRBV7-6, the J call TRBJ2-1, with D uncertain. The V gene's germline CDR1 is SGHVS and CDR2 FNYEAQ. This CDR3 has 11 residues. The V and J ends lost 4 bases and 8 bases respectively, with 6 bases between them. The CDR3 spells CASSSPDEQFF. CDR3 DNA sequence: TGTGCCAGCAGCTCGCCCGATGAGCAGTTCTTC.

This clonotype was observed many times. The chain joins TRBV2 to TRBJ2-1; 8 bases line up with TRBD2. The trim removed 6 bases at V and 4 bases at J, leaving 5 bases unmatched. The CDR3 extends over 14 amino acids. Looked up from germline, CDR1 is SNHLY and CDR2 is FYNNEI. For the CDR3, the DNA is TGTGCCAGCAGGGCAGCGGGAGAATACAATGAGCAGTTCTTC. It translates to CASRAAGEYNEQFF.

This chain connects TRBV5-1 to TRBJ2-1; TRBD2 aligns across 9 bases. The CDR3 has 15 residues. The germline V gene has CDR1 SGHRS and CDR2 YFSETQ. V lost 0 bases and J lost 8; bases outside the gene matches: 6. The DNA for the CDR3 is TGCGCCAGCAGCTTGGACCTAGCGGGGAGGTATGAGCAGTTCTTC. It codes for CASSLDLAGRYEQFF. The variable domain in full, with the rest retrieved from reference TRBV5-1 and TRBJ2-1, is KAGVTQTPRYLIKTRGQQVTLSCSPISGHRSVSWYQQTPGQGLQFLFEYFSETQRNKGNFPGRFSGRQFSNSRSEMNVSTLELGDSALYLCASSLDLAGRYEQFFGPGTRLTVL.

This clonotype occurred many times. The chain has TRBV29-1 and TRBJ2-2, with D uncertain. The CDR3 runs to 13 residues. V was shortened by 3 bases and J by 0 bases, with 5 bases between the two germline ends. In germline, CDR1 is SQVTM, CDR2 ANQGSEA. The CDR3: CSVEAPNTGELFF. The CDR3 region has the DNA TGCAGCGTTGAGGCACCGAACACCGGGGAGCTGTTTTTT.

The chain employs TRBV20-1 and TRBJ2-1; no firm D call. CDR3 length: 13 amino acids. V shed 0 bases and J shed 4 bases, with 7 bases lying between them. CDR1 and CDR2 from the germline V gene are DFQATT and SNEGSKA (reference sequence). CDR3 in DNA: TGCAGTGCTAGAGATCACCCGTACAATGAGCAGTTCTTC. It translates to CSARDHPYNEQFF.